This T cell receptor (beta chain) was sequenced in a study of OX40 agonist ivuxolimab in advanced cancers. The CDR3 is 16 residues long. The ends were cut back, 0 bases at V and 3 bases at J, with 14 bases in the middle. Germline loops: CDR1 MGHRA, CDR2 YSYEKL. Here immunoSEQ multiplex PCR was the method, and the copy in TCRdb shows in-frame clones only, minus some. The sample lists 75,000 to 95,000 clones, roughly 94% occurring once. Enrollment shut out patients with autoimmune disease history or systemic immunosuppression. The specimen comprised CD4+ or CD8+ T cells sorted from blood, sampled in a trial of the OX40 agonist ivuxolimab. The genes are TRBV4-1 and TRBJ1-2; D is undetermined. The clonotype was recovered from an adult with an advanced solid tumor such as melanoma, head and neck, liver or kidney cancer. CDR3 coding DNA: TGCGCCAGCAGCCAAGATCAGGACGAGGGTTACTATGGCTACACCTTC. Translated, it gives CASSQDQDEGYYGYTF.